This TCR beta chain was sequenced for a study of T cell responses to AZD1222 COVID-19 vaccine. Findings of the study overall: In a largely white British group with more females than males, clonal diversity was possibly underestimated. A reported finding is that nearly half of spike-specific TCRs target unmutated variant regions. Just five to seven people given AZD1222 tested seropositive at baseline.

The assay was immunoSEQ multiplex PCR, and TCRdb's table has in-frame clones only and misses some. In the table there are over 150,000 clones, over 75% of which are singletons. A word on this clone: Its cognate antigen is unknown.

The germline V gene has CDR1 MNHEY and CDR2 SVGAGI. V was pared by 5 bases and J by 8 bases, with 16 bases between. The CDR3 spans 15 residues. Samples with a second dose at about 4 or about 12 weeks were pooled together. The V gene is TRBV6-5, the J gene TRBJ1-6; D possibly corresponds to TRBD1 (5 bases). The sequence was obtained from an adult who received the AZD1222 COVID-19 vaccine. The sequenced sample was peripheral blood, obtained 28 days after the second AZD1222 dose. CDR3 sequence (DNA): TGTGCCAGCAGTCGGGGCCTGGGAGGGGATTCACCCCTCCACTTT. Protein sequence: CASSRGLGGDSPLHF.